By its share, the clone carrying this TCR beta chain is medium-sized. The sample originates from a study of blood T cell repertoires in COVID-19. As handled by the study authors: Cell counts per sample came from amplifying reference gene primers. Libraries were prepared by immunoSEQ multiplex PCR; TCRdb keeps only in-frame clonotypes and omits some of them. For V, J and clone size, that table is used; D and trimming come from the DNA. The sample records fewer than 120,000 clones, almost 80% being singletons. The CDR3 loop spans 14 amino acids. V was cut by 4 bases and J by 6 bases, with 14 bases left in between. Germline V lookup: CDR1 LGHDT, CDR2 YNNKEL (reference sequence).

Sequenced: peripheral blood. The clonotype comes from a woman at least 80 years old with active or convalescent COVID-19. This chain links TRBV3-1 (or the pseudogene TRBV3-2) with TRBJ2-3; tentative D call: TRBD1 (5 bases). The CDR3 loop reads CASSLNLRADTQYF. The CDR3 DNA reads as TGTGCCAGCAGCCTCAACCTCAGGGCCGATACGCAGTATTTT.